The 11 T cell receptor beta chains given below trace back to one sample, sequenced in a study of blood T cell repertoires in COVID-19. Profiling relied on immunoSEQ multiplex PCR, and the TCRdb table lists in-frame clones only, not all of them. The table includes 300,000 to 400,000 clones, more than 75% detected once. Sample: peripheral blood. Receptors originate from a woman aged 45 to 65 who had recovered from COVID-19.

The genes are TRBV7-2 and TRBJ2-1, with D hard to call. This CDR3 spans 14 amino acids. Germline V gene data show CDR1 as SGHTA and CDR2 as FQGNSA. V lost 4 bases, J lost 2 bases, and 9 bases lay in between. Written as DNA, the CDR3 is TGTGCCAGCAGCTCACCCCGAGCCTACAATGAGCAGTTCTTC. Its translation is CASSSPRAYNEQFF.

In this sample, this clone turned up a few times. The V and J genes are TRBV6-6 and TRBJ1-1, with TRBD1 matching over 7 bases. After removal of 5 bases from V and 1 base from J, the junction contained 7 bases not matched to a gene. The germline V gene encodes CDR1 MNHNY and CDR2 SVGAGI (reference sequence). This CDR3 comprises 15 residues. The CDR3 sequence is CASSTRQGTNTEAFF. In nucleotides, the CDR3 is TGTGCCAGCAGTACAAGACAGGGTACGAACACTGAAGCTTTCTTT.

Here the CDR3 reads CASSSGTVNSPLHF. As DNA, the CDR3 is TGTGCCAGCAGTTCCGGGACAGTAAATTCACCCCTCCACTTT. The rearrangement joins TRBV28 to TRBJ1-6, with 7 nucleotides matching TRBD1. J was trimmed by 7 bases and V by 4 bases; bases with no gene match: 4. The length of the CDR3 is 14 residues. Germline assignment: CDR1 MDHEN and CDR2 SYDVKM. Variable domain in full (rest from reference TRBV28 and TRBJ1-6): DVKVTQSSRYLVKRTGEKVFLECVQDMDHENMFWYRQDPGLGLRLIYFSYDVKMKEKGDIPEGYSVSREKKERFSLILESASTNQTSMYLCASSSGTVNSPLHFGNGTRLTVT.

The rearrangement links TRBV3-1 (or the pseudogene TRBV3-2) to TRBJ1-1; no firm D call. V was clipped by 1 base and J by 7 bases, with 10 bases between them. In germline, CDR1 is LGHDT, CDR2 YNNKEL (reference sequence). The CDR3 runs to 13 residues. CDR3 DNA sequence: TGTGCCAGCAGCCAAGTATCTAGAGGTGAAGCTTTCTTT. It codes for CASSQVSRGEAFF.

The chain uses TRBV30 and TRBJ2-2; D is ambiguous. The CDR3 sequence is 12 residues long. Trimming took off 3 bases at V and 4 bases at J, with 6 bases between the two ends. Looked up from germline, CDR1 is GTSNPN and CDR2 is SVGIG (reference sequence). CDR3 nucleotide sequence: TGTGCCTGGAGGGGCCTCACCGGGGAGCTGTTTTTT. Protein: CAWRGLTGELFF.

A note on this clone: The same CDR3 arises from other DNA sequences in this sample as well. V and J are TRBV19 and TRBJ1-1; possible D gene TRBD1, 5 bases. The ends were cut back, 6 bases at V and 2 bases at J, with 10 bases in the middle. Per the germline V gene, CDR1 is LNHDA and CDR2 is SQIVND (reference sequence). The CDR3 totals 13 residues. The CDR3, as DNA: TGTGCCAGTAGCCAGACAGTTAACACTGAAGCTTTCTTT. Amino acids: CASSQTVNTEAFF.

This clone was detected only a few times. The chain combines TRBV5-1 with TRBJ1-2, with TRBD1 identical over 8 bases. The CDR3 has 16 residues. CDR1 and CDR2 from the germline V gene are SGHRS and YFSETQ. V shed 5 bases, J shed 3 bases, and the junction held 12 bases outside the gene matches. CDR3 in DNA: TGCGCCAGCAGGCGCGACCCCAGGGGGCAGGACTATGGCTACACCTTC. It is translated as CASRRDPRGQDYGYTF.

The V gene is TRBV28, the J gene TRBJ2-4; tentatively, D is TRBD1 (6 bases). The CDR3 consists of 14 residues. Germline CDR1 MDHEN, CDR2 SYDVKM. V was shortened by 5 bases and J by 8 bases, with 16 bases between the two germline ends. CDR3 amino acids: CASSAQGGPYIQYF. CDR3 bases: TGTGCCAGCAGTGCACAGGGTGGGCCTTACATTCAGTACTTC.

This rearrangement joins TRBV7-8 to TRBJ1-3; 9 bases align to TRBD1. Germline V lookup: CDR1 SGHVS, CDR2 FQNEAQ. The CDR3 extends over 15 amino acids. Trimming took 0 bases from V and 5 from J; bases not matched to a gene: 2. The CDR3 nucleotides read TGTGCCAGCAGCTTAGCGACAGGGGGAAGAAACACCATATATTTT. As protein: CASSLATGGRNTIYF.

This clone was detected once. V gene TRBV6-2 or TRBV6-3 combines with J gene TRBJ2-7; D call uncertain. The CDR3 loop spans 13 amino acids. V was trimmed by 4 bases and J by 3 bases, leaving 10 bases between them. Germline CDR1 is MNHEY and CDR2 is SVGEGT. The CDR3 bases are TGTGCCAGCAGTTTAAACAGATACTACGAGCAGTACTTC. Its translation: CASSLNRYYEQYF.

The chain carries TRBV4-3 and TRBJ2-3; D is undetermined. The germline V gene has CDR1 LGHNA and CDR2 YSLEER. The V and J ends lost 0 bases and 0 bases respectively, with 10 bases between them. The CDR3 covers 16 residues. The CDR3 DNA reads TGCGCCAGCAGCCAAGATGGCGGTGCTAGCACAGATACGCAGTATTTT. This codes for CASSQDGGASTDTQYF.